This entry concerns a single TCR beta chain. Its antigen is as yet unknown. The data originate from a study of T cell responses to AZD1222 COVID-19 vaccine. Germline V gene data show CDR1 as GTSNPN and CDR2 as SVGIG (reference sequence). The CDR3 loop spans 14 amino acids. The trim removed 5 bases at V and 4 bases at J, leaving 6 bases unmatched. The method was immunoSEQ multiplex PCR; TCRdb's version includes in-frame clones alone and lacks a portion of them. The table includes about 68,000 clones, about three quarters detected once. Points from the study as a whole: Once two AZD1222 doses were given, Spike-specific TCR breadth and depth went up. Per reports, nearly half of all spike-specific TCRs target regions that are unmutated in variants.

This sequence originates from an adult in good health. The chain links TRBV30 to TRBJ1-2; TRBD1 agrees at 11 bases. The source material was peripheral blood, sampled on day 0 of AZD1222 vaccination. The CDR3 loop is CAWVAGTGGYGYTF. As DNA, the CDR3 is TGTGCCTGGGTAGCTGGGACAGGGGGCTATGGCTACACCTTC.